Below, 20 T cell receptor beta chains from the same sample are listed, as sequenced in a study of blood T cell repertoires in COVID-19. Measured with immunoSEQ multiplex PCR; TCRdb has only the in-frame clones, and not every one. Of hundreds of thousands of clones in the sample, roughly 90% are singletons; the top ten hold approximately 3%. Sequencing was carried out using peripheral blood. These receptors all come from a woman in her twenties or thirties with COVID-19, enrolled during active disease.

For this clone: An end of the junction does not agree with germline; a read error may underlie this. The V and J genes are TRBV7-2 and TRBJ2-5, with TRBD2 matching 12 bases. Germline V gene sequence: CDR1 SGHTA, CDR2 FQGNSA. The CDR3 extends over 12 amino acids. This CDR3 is CASSFLAGGPDF. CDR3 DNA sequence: TGTGCCAGCAGCTTTCTAGCGGGGGGGCCCGACTTC.

The CDR3 loop reads CASSKRGQGNEKLFF. CDR3 nucleotides: TGTGCCAGCAGCAAGCGAGGACAGGGAAATGAAAAACTGTTTTTT. The V gene is TRBV11-2, the J gene TRBJ1-4; TRBD1 matches 8 bases. Germline CDR1 reads SGHAT; CDR2 reads FQNNGV. Trimming at V came to 5 bases and at J to 5 bases, leaving 7 bases not matched to a gene. The CDR3 loop spans 15 amino acids.

This CDR3 reads CASSLTVSNTEAFF. CDR3 nucleotide sequence: TGCGCCAGCAGCTTGACAGTATCCAACACTGAAGCTTTCTTT. The genes are TRBV5-1 and TRBJ1-1, with D uncertain. The CDR3 length is 14 residues. Germline CDR1 and CDR2: SGHRS and YFSETQ. Trimming stripped 1 base from V and 2 bases from J, with 9 bases between.

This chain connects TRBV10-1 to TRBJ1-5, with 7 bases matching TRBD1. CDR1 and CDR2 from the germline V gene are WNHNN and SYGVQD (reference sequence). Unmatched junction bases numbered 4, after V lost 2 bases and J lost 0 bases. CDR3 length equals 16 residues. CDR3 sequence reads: CASSEGTVDSNQPQHF. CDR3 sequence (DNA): TGCGCCAGCAGTGAGGGGACAGTTGATAGCAATCAGCCCCAGCATTTT.

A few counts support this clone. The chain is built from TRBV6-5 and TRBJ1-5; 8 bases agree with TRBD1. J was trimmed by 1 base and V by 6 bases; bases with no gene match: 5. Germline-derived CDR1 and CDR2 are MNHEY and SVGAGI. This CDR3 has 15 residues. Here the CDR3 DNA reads TGTGCCAGCAGGGTGACAGGGGTGAGCAATCAGCCCCAGCATTTT. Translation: CASRVTGVSNQPQHF.

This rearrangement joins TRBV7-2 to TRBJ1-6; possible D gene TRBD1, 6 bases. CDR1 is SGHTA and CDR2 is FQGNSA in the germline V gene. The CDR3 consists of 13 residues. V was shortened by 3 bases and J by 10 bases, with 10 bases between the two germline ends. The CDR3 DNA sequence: TGTGCCAGCAGCTTTCAGGGGAGCTCACCCCTCCACTTT. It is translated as CASSFQGSSPLHF.

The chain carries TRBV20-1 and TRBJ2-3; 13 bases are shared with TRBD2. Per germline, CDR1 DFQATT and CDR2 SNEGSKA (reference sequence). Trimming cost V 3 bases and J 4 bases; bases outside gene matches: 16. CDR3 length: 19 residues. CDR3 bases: TGCAGTGCTAGTGCCTTACCTATTTGGACTAGCGGGGGATCAGATACGCAGTATTTT. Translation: CSASALPIWTSGGSDTQYF.

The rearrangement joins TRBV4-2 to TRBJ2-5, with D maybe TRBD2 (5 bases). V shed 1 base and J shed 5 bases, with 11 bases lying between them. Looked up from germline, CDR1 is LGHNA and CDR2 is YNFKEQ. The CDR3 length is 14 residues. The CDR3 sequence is CASSQVLGRETQYF. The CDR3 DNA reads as TGTGCCAGCAGCCAAGTACTAGGAAGGGAGACCCAGTACTTC.

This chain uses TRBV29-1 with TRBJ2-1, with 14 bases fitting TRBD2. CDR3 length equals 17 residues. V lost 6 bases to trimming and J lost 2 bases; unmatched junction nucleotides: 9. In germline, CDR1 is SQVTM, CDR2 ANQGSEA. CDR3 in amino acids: CSVDGTSGSSPYNEQFF. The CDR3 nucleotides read TGCAGCGTGGACGGGACTAGCGGGAGTAGCCCCTACAATGAGCAGTTCTTC.

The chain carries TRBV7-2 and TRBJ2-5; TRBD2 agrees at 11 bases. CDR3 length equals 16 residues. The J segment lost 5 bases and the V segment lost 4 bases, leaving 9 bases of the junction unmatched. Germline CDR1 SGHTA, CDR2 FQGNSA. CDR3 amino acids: CASSSGTSGGQETQYF. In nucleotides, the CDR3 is TGTGCCAGCAGCTCAGGGACTAGCGGAGGACAGGAGACCCAGTACTTC.

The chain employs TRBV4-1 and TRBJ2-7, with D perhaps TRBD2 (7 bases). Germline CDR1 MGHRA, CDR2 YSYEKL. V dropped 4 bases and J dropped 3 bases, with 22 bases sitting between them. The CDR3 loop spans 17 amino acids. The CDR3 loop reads CASSPQGGDGDYYEQYF. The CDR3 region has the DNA TGCGCCAGCAGCCCACAAGGGGGGGATGGGGACTACTACGAGCAGTACTTC.

The CDR3 region has the DNA TGCGCCAGCAGCCAAGTGGCGGAGACACCCCTCCACTTT. Translated: CASSQVAETPLHF. The chain employs TRBV4-3 and TRBJ1-6; the D is unclear. V gave up 1 base and J gave up 11 bases, with 9 bases separating them. CDR1 is LGHNA, CDR2 YSLEER, per germline. The CDR3 length is 13 residues.

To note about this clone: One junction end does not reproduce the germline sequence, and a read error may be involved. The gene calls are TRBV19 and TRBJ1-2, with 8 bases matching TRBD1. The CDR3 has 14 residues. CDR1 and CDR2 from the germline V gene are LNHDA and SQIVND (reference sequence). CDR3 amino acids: CTSSPQGVVDGYTF. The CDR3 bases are TGTACCAGTAGCCCACAGGGGGTGGTAGATGGCTACACCTTC.

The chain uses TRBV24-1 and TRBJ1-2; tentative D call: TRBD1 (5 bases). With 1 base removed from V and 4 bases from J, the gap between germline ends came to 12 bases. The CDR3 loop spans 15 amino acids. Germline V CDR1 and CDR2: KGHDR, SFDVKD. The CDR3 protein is CATSDLSGGFYGYTF. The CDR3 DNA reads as TGTGCCACCAGTGATTTATCCGGGGGATTCTATGGCTACACCTTC.

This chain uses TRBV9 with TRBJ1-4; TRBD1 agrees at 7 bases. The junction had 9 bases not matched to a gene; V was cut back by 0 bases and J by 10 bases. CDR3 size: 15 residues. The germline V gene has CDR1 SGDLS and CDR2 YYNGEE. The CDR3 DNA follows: TGTGCCAGCAGCGTAGGGACAGGCATAAATTCAAAACTGTTTTTT. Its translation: CASSVGTGINSKLFF.

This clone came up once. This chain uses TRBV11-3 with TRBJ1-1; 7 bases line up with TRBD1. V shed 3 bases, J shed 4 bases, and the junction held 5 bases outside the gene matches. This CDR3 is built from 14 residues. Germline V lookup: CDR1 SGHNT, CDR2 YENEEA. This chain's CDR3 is CASSLGDRSTEAFF. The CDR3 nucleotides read TGTGCCAGCAGCTTGGGGGACAGATCCACTGAAGCTTTCTTT.

The CDR3 nucleotides are TGTGCCAGCAGTTTACGGTCGGGGGAGACCTACGAGCAGTACGTC. Amino acids: CASSLRSGETYEQYV. This chain links TRBV27 with TRBJ2-7; D is possibly TRBD2 (6 bases). Trimming pared 2 bases from V and 2 bases from J, leaving 13 bases between. Germline CDR1 reads MNHEY; CDR2 reads SMNVEV (reference sequence). The CDR3 is 15 residues long.

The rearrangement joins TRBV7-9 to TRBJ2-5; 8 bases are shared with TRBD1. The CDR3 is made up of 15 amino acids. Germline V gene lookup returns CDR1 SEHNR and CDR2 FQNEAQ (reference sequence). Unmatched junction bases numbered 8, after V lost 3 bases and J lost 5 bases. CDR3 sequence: CASSFGQGRRETQYF. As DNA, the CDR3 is TGTGCCAGCAGCTTCGGACAGGGTAGGAGGGAGACCCAGTACTTC.

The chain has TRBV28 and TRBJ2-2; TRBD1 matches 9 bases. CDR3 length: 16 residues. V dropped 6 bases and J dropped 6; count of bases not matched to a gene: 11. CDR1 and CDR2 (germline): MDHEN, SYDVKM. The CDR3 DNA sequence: TGTGCCAGCAGGTGGGACAGGGCCGGGAGGTCCGGGGAGCTGTTTTTT. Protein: CASRWDRAGRSGELFF.

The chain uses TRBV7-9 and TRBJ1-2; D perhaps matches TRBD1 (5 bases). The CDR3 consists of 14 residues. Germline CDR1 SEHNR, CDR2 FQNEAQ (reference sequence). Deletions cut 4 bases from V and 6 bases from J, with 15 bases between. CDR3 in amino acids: CASSYISQGDGYTF. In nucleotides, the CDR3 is TGTGCCAGCAGCTACATCTCGCAGGGTGATGGCTACACCTTC.